Sequencing of this TCR beta chain was carried out in a study of control samples from healthy donors and cancer patients. Method: immunoSEQ multiplex PCR; TCRdb's copy keeps in-frame clones and lacks some. Here the sample spans around 180,000 clones, approximately 91% being singletons. The clonotype was recovered from a woman aged 35 to 49 in good health. Sequencing input: blood.

The CDR3 loop is CASSLGFMNTEAFF. CDR3 coding DNA: TGTGCCAGCAGCTTGGGGTTCATGAACACTGAAGCTTTCTTT. The chain employs TRBV5-4 and TRBJ1-1; D not resolved. V lost 0 bases and J 0 bases, leaving 6 bases between the germline ends. The CDR3 spans 14 residues. CDR1 and CDR2 (germline): SGHNT, YYREEE (reference sequence).